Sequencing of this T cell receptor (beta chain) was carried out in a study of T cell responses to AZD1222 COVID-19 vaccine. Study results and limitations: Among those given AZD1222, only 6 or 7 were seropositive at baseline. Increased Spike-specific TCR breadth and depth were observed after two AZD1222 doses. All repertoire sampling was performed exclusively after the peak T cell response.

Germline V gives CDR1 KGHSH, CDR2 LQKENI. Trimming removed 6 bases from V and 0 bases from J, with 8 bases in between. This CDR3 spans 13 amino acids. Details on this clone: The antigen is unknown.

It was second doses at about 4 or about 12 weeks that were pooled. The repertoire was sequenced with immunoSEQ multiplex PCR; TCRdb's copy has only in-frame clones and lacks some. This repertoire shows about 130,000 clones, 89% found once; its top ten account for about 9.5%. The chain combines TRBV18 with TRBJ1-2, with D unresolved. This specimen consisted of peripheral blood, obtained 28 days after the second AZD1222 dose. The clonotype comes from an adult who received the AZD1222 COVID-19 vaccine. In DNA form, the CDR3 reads TGTGCCAGCTCGAAGGGATCTAACTATGGCTACACCTTC. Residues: CASSKGSNYGYTF.